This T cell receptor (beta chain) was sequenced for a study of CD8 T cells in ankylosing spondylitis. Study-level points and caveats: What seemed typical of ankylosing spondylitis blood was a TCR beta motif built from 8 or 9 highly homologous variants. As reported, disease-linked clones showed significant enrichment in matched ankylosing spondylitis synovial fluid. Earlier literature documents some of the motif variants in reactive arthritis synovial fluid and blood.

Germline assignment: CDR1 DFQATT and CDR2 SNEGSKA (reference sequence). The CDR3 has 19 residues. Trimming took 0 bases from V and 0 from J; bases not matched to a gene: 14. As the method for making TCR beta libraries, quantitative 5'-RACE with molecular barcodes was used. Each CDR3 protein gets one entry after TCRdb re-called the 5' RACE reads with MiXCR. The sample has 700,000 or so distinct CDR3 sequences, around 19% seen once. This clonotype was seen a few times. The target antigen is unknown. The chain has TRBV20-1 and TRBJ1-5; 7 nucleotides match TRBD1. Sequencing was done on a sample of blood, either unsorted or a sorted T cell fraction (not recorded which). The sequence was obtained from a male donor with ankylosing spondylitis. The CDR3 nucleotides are TGCAGTGCTAGAGATCCCGACAGGGAGGCCCTTTATAGCAATCAGCCCCAGCATTTT. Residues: CSARDPDREALYSNQPQHF.